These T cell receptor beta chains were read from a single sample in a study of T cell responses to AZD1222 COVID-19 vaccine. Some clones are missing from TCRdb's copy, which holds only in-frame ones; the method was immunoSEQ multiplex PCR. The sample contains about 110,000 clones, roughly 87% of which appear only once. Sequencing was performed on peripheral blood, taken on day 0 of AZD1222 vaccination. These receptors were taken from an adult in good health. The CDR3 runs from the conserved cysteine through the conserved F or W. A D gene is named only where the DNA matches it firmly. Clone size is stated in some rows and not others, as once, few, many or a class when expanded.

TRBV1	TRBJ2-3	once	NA	CTSSQDRTLAGAHTQYF	TGCACCAGCAGCCAAGATCGAACCCTAGCGGGAGCCCATACGCAGTATTTT
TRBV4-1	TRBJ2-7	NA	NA	CASSQDKGTYYEQYF	TGCGCCAGCAGCCAAGATAAGGGGACATATTACGAGCAGTACTTC
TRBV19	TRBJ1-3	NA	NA	CASSIRQASGNTIYF	TGTGCCAGTAGTATTCGTCAGGCCTCTGGAAACACCATATATTTT
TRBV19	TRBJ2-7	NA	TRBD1	CASSTGDGTGQYF	TGTGCCAGTAGTACCGGAGACGGGACAGGGCAGTACTTC
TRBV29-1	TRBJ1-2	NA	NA	CSLREGPGEGGYTF	TGCAGCTTACGAGAGGGGCCCGGTGAGGGCGGCTACACCTTC
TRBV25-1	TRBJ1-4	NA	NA	CASSDPGGSEKLFF	TGTGCCAGCAGTGACCCCGGGGGCTCTGAAAAACTGTTTTTT
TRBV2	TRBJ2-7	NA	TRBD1	CASNRDRGFYEQYF	TGTGCCAGCAACCGGGACAGGGGCTTCTACGAGCAGTACTTC
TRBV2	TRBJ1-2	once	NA	CASSADGEVGYTF	TGTGCCAGCAGCGCTGACGGGGAGGTTGGCTACACCTTC
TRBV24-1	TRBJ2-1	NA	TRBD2	CATSEETSGSGNEQFF	TGTGCCACCAGTGAGGAGACTAGCGGGAGTGGGAATGAGCAGTTCTTC
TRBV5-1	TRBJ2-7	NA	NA	CASSLEPSRFIYEQYF	TGCGCCAGCAGCTTGGAACCATCCAGGTTTATCTACGAGCAGTACTTC
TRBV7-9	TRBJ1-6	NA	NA	CASSIASPYTPYNSPLHF	TGTGCCAGCAGCATAGCAAGTCCTTACACTCCCTATAATTCACCCCTCCACTTT
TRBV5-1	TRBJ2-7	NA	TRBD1	CASSSRQGASYEQYF	TGCGCCAGCAGCTCACGACAGGGAGCCTCCTACGAGCAGTACTTC
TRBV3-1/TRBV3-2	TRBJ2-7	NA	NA	CASSQDLGAYEQYF	TGTGCCAGCAGCCAAGATTTGGGGGCCTACGAGCAGTACTTC
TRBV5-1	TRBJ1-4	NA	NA	CASSVTATNEKLFF	TGCGCCAGCTCAGTAACGGCAACTAATGAAAAACTGTTTTTT
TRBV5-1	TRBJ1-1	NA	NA	CASHGGLGGEAFF	TGCGCCAGCCACGGGGGGTTAGGTGGAGAAGCTTTCTTT
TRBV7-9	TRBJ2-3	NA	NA	CASSKNAASTDTQYF	TGTGCCAGCAGCAAGAACGCGGCGTCCACAGATACGCAGTATTTT
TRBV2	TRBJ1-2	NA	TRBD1	CASRAGQGAGYGYTF	TGTGCCAGCCGAGCGGGACAGGGGGCAGGATATGGCTACACCTTC
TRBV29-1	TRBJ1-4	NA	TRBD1	CSVEKTLGTGGATNEKLFF	TGCAGCGTTGAAAAAACATTAGGGACAGGGGGGGCAACTAATGAAAAACTGTTTTTT
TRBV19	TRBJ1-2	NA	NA	CASRDGYYGYTF	TGTGCCAGTAGGGACGGGTACTATGGCTACACCTTC
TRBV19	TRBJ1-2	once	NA	CASSSQADSMNYGYTF	TGTGCCAGTAGTTCCCAGGCCGACTCGATGAACTATGGCTACACCTTC
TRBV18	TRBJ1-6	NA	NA	CASSPQQGWNSPLHF	TGTGCCAGCTCACCACAACAGGGTTGGAATTCACCCCTCCACTTT
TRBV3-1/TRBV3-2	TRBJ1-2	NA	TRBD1	CASNLGQGGGYTF	TGTGCCAGCAACCTCGGACAGGGGGGCGGCTACACCTTC
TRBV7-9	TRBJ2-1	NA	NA	CASSTGGTRLRQFF	TGTGCCAGCAGCACGGGCGGGACCCGACTTCGGCAGTTCTTC
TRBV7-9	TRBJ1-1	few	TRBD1	CASSQPPGQGEGTEAFF	TGTGCCAGCAGCCAACCCCCCGGACAGGGAGAGGGGACTGAAGCTTTCTTT
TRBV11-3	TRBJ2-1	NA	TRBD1	CASSLTGANNEQFF	TGTGCCAGCAGCTTAACAGGGGCCAACAATGAGCAGTTCTTC
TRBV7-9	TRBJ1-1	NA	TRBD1	CASSRTGRNTEAFF	TGTGCCAGCAGCCGGACAGGAAGAAACACTGAAGCTTTCTTT
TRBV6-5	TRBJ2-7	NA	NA	CASSRGVSSYEQYF	TGTGCCAGCAGTCGCGGGGTAAGCTCCTACGAGCAGTACTTC
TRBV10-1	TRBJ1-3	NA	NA	CASSEGGHILPRSGNTIYF	TGCGCCAGCAGTGAGGGGGGACACATCCTGCCCCGCTCTGGAAACACCATATATTTT
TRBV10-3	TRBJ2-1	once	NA	CAISDPQRASSYNEQFF	TGTGCCATCAGTGACCCCCAGCGGGCCAGCTCCTACAATGAGCAGTTCTTC
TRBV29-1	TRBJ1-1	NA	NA	CSVNPIGMNTEAFF	TGCAGCGTCAACCCTATTGGGATGAACACTGAAGCTTTCTTT
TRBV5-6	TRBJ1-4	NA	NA	CASSRVATNEKLFF	TGTGCCAGCAGCCGAGTTGCAACTAATGAAAAACTGTTTTTT
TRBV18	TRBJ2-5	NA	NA	CASSITQETQYF	TGTGCCAGCTCAATCACCCAAGAGACCCAGTACTTC
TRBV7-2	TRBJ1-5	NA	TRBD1	CASSLEGTGGYQPQHF	TGTGCCAGCAGCTTAGAAGGGACAGGGGGCTATCAGCCCCAGCATTTT
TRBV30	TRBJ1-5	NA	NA	CAWGRRGPINQPQHF	TGTGCCTGGGGACGCCGAGGCCCCATCAATCAGCCCCAGCATTTT
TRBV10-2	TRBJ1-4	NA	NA	CASSESGGLLFF	TGCGCCAGCAGTGAGTCTGGGGGGTTACTGTTTTTT
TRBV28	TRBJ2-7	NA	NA	CASSVSRGAYEQYF	TGTGCCAGCAGTGTCTCGAGGGGGGCCTACGAGCAGTACTTC